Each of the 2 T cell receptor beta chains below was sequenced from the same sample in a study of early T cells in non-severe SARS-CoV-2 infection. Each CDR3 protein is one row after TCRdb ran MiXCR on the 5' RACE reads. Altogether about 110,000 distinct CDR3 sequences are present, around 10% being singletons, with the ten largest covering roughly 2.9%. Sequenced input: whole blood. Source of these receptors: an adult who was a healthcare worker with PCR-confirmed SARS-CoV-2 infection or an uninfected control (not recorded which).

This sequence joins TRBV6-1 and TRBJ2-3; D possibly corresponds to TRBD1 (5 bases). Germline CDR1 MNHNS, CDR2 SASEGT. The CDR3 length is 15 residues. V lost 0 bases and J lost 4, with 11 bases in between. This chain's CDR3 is CASSEAQGAADTQYF. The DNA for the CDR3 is TGTGCCAGCAGTGAAGCCCAGGGTGCCGCAGATACGCAGTATTTT.

Written as DNA, the CDR3 is TGTGCCAGCAGTTTCTCAGGGGGCAGGAGCGGAAACACCATATATTTT. This translates into CASSFSGGRSGNTIYF. The chain recombines TRBV6-6 with TRBJ1-3, with 8 nucleotides matching TRBD1. Losses at the gene ends were 4 bases for V and 4 bases for J; bases not matched to a gene: 9. This CDR3 is built from 16 residues. Germline CDR1 MNHNY, CDR2 SVGAGI (reference sequence).